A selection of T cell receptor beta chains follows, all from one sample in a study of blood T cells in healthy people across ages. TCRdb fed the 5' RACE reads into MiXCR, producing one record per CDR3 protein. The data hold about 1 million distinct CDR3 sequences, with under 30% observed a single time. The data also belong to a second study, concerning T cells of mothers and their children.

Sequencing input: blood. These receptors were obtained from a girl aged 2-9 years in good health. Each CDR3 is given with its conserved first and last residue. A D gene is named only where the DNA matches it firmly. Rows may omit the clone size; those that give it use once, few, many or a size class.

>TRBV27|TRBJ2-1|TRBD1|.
TGTGCCAGCAGTCAGCGGGACAGGGGTTACAATGAGCAGTTCTTC
CASSQRDRGYNEQFF
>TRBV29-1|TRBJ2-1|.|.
TGCAGCCAAAAAGAGTCGGATGAGCAGTTCTTC
CSQKESDEQFF
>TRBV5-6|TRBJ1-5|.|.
TGTGCCAGCAGCTTTTTCTCTGGCCAGCCCCAGCATTTT
CASSFFSGQPQHF
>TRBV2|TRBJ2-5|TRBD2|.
TGTGCCAGCAGTACAGCGGGAGGGCCCCAAGAGACCCAGTACTTC
CASSTAGGPQETQYF
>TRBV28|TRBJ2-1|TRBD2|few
TGTGCCAGCAGTTTAAGCGGGATAGGTCCGTTCTTC
CASSLSGIGPFF
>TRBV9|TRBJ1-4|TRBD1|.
TGTGCCAGCAGCGCGGGACAGGGGGCTGCTAATGAAAAACTGTTTTTT
CASSAGQGAANEKLFF
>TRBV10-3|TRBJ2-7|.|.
TGTGCCATCAGCGAGTCGAACGGGTTCGGCTCCTACGAGCAGTACTTC
CAISESNGFGSYEQYF
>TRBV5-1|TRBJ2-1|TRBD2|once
TGCGCCAGCAGCGGAACCGGGGGACTAGTGCATGAGCAGTTCTTC
CASSGTGGLVHEQFF
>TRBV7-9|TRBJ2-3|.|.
TGTGCCAGCAGCTTTGAGGGGGTTTCGGCAGATGCGCAGTATTTT
CASSFEGVSADAQYF
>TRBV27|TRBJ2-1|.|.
TGTGCCAGCAGTACGGCAGGGGGGGAGCGATCTTACAATGAGCAGTTCTTC
CASSTAGGERSYNEQFF
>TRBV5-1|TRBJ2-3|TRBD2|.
TGCGCCAGCAGCTTAGGACTAGCGGGAGGGCAGACAGATACGCAGTATTTT
CASSLGLAGGQTDTQYF
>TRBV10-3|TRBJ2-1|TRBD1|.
TGTGCCATCAGTGAGTCCATACCGGATGGACAGGGTATTATAAGCTCCTACAATGAGCAGTTCTTC
CAISESIPDGQGIISSYNEQFF
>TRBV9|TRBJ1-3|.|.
TGTGCCAGCAGCGGCCCCTCGACGACAGCCGCTACCCCTGGAAACACCATATATTTT
CASSGPSTTAATPGNTIYF
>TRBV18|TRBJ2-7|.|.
TGTGCCAGCTCACCCCCCAATAGCGCCTCCTACGAGCAGTACTTC
CASSPPNSASYEQYF
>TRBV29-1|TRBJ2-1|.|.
TGCAGCGTTGAAGATTTAGGTGTGGTGGGGGCCCATGAGCAGTTCTTC
CSVEDLGVVGAHEQFF
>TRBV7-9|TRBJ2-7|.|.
TGTGCTAGCAGCTTATCTGAGTCGGGTCTTCTTCCCTCCTACGAGCAGTACTTC
CASSLSESGLLPSYEQYF
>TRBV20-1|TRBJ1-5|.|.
TGCAGTGTGAATGGGGGATCGAGCAATCAGCCCCAGCATTTT
CSVNGGSSNQPQHF
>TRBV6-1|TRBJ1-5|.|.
TGTGCCAGCAGTGAAGCGCTCCGGGATCAGCCCCAGCATTTT
CASSEALRDQPQHF
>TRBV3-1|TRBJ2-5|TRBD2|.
TGTGCCAGCAGCCAAATCAGGGAGGGGGAGACCCAGTACTTC
CASSQIREGETQYF
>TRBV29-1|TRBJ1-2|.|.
TGCAGCGTTGAAGATTTGGGGGGATACTATGGCTACACCTTC
CSVEDLGGYYGYTF